This T cell receptor (beta chain) is drawn from a study of lymphopenia after photon versus proton radiotherapy. Generated by immunoSEQ multiplex PCR, the TCRdb table keeps only in-frame clones and is missing some. Altogether about 26,000 clones are present, approximately 85% being singletons, with the ten largest covering 5% to 5.5%. Study findings and constraints: Relative stability marked proton patients; photon patients lost diversity and naive cells.

As to this clone: The antigen is undetermined.

This CDR3 has 13 residues. The trim removed 6 bases at V and 8 bases at J, leaving 3 bases unmatched. CDR1 is LNHDA and CDR2 is SQIVND in the germline V gene (reference sequence). The V call is TRBV19, the J call TRBJ2-1; 11 nucleotides agree with TRBD1. This sequence was found in a man aged 25 to 45 with gastric cancer. The material sequenced was peripheral blood, taken from a patient treated with photon-based radiotherapy. The CDR3 sequence is CASRDRGRDEQFF. The CDR3, as DNA: TGTGCCAGTAGGGACAGGGGGCGTGATGAGCAGTTCTTC.